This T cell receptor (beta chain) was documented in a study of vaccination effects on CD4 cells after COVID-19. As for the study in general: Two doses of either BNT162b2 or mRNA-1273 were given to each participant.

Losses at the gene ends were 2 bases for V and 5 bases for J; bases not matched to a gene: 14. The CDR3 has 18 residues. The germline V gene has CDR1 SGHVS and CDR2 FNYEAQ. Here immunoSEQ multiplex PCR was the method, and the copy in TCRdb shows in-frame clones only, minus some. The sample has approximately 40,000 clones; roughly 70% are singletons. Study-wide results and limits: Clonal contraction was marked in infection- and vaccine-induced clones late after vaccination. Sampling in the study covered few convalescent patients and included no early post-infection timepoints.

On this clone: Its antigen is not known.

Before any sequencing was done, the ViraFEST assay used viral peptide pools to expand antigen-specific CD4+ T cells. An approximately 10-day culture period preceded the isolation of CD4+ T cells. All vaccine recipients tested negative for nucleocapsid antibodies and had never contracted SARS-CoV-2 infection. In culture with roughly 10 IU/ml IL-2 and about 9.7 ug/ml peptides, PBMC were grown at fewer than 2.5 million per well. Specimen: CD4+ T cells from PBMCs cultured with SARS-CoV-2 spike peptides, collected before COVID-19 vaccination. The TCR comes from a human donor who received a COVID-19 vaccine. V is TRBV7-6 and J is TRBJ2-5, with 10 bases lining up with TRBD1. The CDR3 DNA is TGTGCCAGCAGCTTAACACCCCCTCAGACAGGGGGCTACGAGACCCAGTACTTC. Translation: CASSLTPPQTGGYETQYF.